This T cell receptor beta chain derives from a study of cytomegalovirus exposure and HLA in healthy donors. The CDR3 spans 16 residues. The V gene end was trimmed by 0 bases and the J gene end by 2 bases; junction bases not matched to a gene: 2. Germline V gives CDR1 LGHNA, CDR2 YSLEER. Both 60 Vbeta primers and 13 Jbeta primers went into the PCR. TCRdb keeps only in-frame clones here, not all; method: immunoSEQ multiplex PCR. Of 65,000 to 90,000 clones listed, over 60% are singletons. Sample: PBMCs. The chain combines TRBV4-3 with TRBJ2-3, with 10 bases aligning to TRBD2. This clonotype was obtained from a man aged 35 to 55 in good health and CMV-seronegative. CDR3 nucleotide sequence: TGCGCCAGCAGCCAAGACCTAGCGGGAGCCACAGATACGCAGTATTTT. It codes for CASSQDLAGATDTQYF.